These T cell receptor beta chains were read from a single sample in a study of T-cell reconstitution after alpha-beta-depleted transplantation in children. TCRdb passed the PCR reads through MiXCR, listing each CDR3 protein once. This table has around 450,000 distinct CDR3 sequences, roughly a tenth appearing once. This sample comprised PBMCs, obtained before TCRalphabeta/CD19-depleted stem cell transplant. These TCRs come from a child aged 2-15 years with inherited bone marrow failure, due to receive a stem cell transplant. Each CDR3 is given with its conserved first and last residue. The D gene is left open where the match is weak. For some rows the clone size is stated as once, few or many, or as a class when expanded; others skip it.

len,v_gene,j_gene,d_gene,abundance,CDR3nt,CDR3aa
15,TRBV7-2,TRBJ2-7,.,few,TGTGCCAGCAGTTCATACAGGGGGGGTTCCTACGAGCAGTACTTC,CASSSYRGGSYEQYF
16,TRBV19,TRBJ1-5,.,.,TGTGCCAGTAGTATCACTCCGAGACAGATCAATCAGCCCCAGCATTTT,CASSITPRQINQPQHF
15,TRBV12-3/TRBV12-4,TRBJ2-7,TRBD2,.,TGTGCCAGCAGTTTAGGGCTAGCGGTCTCCCACGAGCAGTACTTC,CASSLGLAVSHEQYF
12,TRBV19,TRBJ2-1,.,few,TGTGCCAGTAGGACAGGGAGGAATGAGCAGTTCTTC,CASRTGRNEQFF
14,TRBV25-1,TRBJ1-6,.,many,TGTGCCAGCAGTGAATACAGACTTAATTCACCCCTCCACTTT,CASSEYRLNSPLHF
12,TRBV29-1,TRBJ1-4,.,many,TGCAGCGCACAGGGAGTTGGGGAAAAACTGTTTTTT,CSAQGVGEKLFF
15,TRBV10-3,TRBJ2-6,.,many,TGTGCCATCAGTGCTCTTTCTCAGGGGGGTGACGTCCTGACTTTC,CAISALSQGGDVLTF
15,TRBV7-9,TRBJ1-1,.,many,TGTGCCAGCAGCTTAGAACGGAATATGAACACTGAAGCTTTCTTT,CASSLERNMNTEAFF
13,TRBV12-3/TRBV12-4,TRBJ1-2,.,few,TGTGCCAGCAGTTACCCGGGACACTATGGCTACACCTTC,CASSYPGHYGYTF
16,TRBV27,TRBJ2-7,TRBD1,few,TGTGCCAGCAGTTTAAGGGGACAGGGGGCCTCCTACGAGCAGTACTTC,CASSLRGQGASYEQYF
14,TRBV7-2,TRBJ1-3,.,many,TGTGCCAGCAGCTTAGACGGGATGGGAAACACCATATATTTT,CASSLDGMGNTIYF
12,TRBV28,TRBJ2-7,.,many,TGTGCCAGCACTTTTGGAGTCAACGAGCAGTACTTC,CASTFGVNEQYF
16,TRBV3-1,TRBJ2-3,TRBD2,.,TGTGCCAGCACCCCGGTTAGCGGGAGTCGAACAGATACGCAGTATTTT,CASTPVSGSRTDTQYF
15,TRBV12-3/TRBV12-4,TRBJ1-5,.,few,TGTGCCAGCAGGCCAAACGGGGGAATGAATCAGCCCCAGCATTTT,CASRPNGGMNQPQHF
12,TRBV11-2,TRBJ2-7,.,many,TGTGCCAGCAGCCTATCAAATTACGAGCAGTACTTC,CASSLSNYEQYF
14,TRBV4-2,TRBJ2-5,.,.,TGTGCCAGCAGCCAAGGGAAGGGGAAAGAGACCCAGTACTTC,CASSQGKGKETQYF
15,TRBV28,TRBJ2-7,.,many,TGTGCCAGCAGTTTTCGGGGCCCCCGGAACTACGAGCAGTACTTC,CASSFRGPRNYEQYF
16,TRBV12-3/TRBV12-4,TRBJ2-1,.,.,TGTGCCAGCAGTTTAAAGGCAGCCGAGGGCTACAATGAGCAGTTCTTC,CASSLKAAEGYNEQFF
12,TRBV11-2,TRBJ2-5,.,.,TGTGCCCAAATGGGAGTGCGGGAGACCCAGTACTTC,CAQMGVRETQYF
17,TRBV7-9,TRBJ2-2,.,many,TGTGCCAGCAGCGACAGGAGGGTGAGCCCCAGCACCGGGGAGCTGTTTTTT,CASSDRRVSPSTGELFF
14,TRBV27,TRBJ2-7,.,many,TGTGCCAGCACTAAGTCAGGGCCCCCCTACGAGCAGTACTTC,CASTKSGPPYEQYF
14,TRBV9,TRBJ1-2,.,many,TGTGCCAGCAGCGTAGGCCCCACTAACTATGGCTACACCTTC,CASSVGPTNYGYTF
15,TRBV20-1,TRBJ2-1,TRBD2,many,TGCAGTGCTAGCAAGAAGCGGGAGGGCATCAATGAGCAGTTCTTC,CSASKKREGINEQFF
11,TRBV5-5,TRBJ2-1,.,.,TGTGCCAGCAGCTTCACACACGAGCAGTTCTTC,CASSFTHEQFF
18,TRBV5-6,TRBJ2-1,.,many,TGTGCCAGCAGCTTGGTCGGATTCCTCTTAGGGCCCTACAATGAGCAGTTCTTC,CASSLVGFLLGPYNEQFF
16,TRBV7-2,TRBJ2-7,.,many,TGTGCCAGCAGCACCTTTGACAGGCGCCTTTCGCACGAGCAGTACTTC,CASSTFDRRLSHEQYF
13,TRBV27,TRBJ2-7,.,.,TGTGCCAGCAGTTTTCAAGTTACCTACGAGCAGTACTTC,CASSFQVTYEQYF
17,TRBV11-2,TRBJ1-4,.,many,TGTGCCAGCAGCTTAGACTCTGAGGATGAAGTCAATGAAAAACTGTTTTTT,CASSLDSEDEVNEKLFF
13,TRBV29-1,TRBJ1-5,.,few,TGCAGCGTAAGGGACGGATCCAATCAGCCCCAGCATTTT,CSVRDGSNQPQHF
15,TRBV5-1,TRBJ2-3,.,many,TGCGCCAGCAGTCAGACCGGGCCCTTCACAGATACGCAGTATTTT,CASSQTGPFTDTQYF
20,TRBV11-1,TRBJ2-1,TRBD2,.,TGTGCCAGCAGCCCCCGACTAGCGGGAGGGATACTAAGCTCCTACAATGAGCAGTTCTTC,CASSPRLAGGILSSYNEQFF
13,TRBV24-1,TRBJ2-1,.,many,TGTGCCACCAGTGCTAGCCGGTACAATGAGCAGTTCTTC,CATSASRYNEQFF
13,TRBV12-3/TRBV12-4,TRBJ1-2,TRBD1,many,TGTGCCAGCAGCGAGACAGGGTACGATGGCTACACCTTC,CASSETGYDGYTF
15,TRBV12-3/TRBV12-4,TRBJ1-2,.,many,TGTGCCAGCAGTGAGTTAATGGGGGTTAACTATGGCTACACCTTC,CASSELMGVNYGYTF
11,TRBV29-1,TRBJ2-1,.,.,TGCAGCGTACTACTTAACGATGAGCAGTTCTTC,CSVLLNDEQFF
11,TRBV29-1,TRBJ1-2,.,.,TGCAGCGTTGAGGGGGGGAAAGGCTACACCTTC,CSVEGGKGYTF
15,TRBV2,TRBJ2-1,.,few,TGTGCCAGCAGTGAAAGGCGGCTAACCTACAATGAGCAGTTCTTC,CASSERRLTYNEQFF
15,TRBV4-2,TRBJ2-5,TRBD1,many,TGTGCCAGCAGCCACCGGGACAGGGGGCTAGAGACCCAGTACTTC,CASSHRDRGLETQYF
16,TRBV3-1,TRBJ2-5,TRBD2,many,TGTGCCAGCAGCCAAGATATCGCGGGGGACCGGGAGACCCAGTACTTC,CASSQDIAGDRETQYF
13,TRBV20-1,TRBJ1-6,.,.,TGCAGTGCTTCCAAGGGAGGCAATTCACCCCTCCACTTT,CSASKGGNSPLHF
13,TRBV4-2,TRBJ2-7,.,many,TGTGCCAGCAGCCGAGCGAGTGCGGGCGAGCAGTACTTC,CASSRASAGEQYF
17,TRBV7-9,TRBJ2-1,TRBD2,few,TGTGCCAGCAGCTTAGGATGGGCGGGGGGCGCCTACAATGAGCAGTTCTTC,CASSLGWAGGAYNEQFF
12,TRBV6-2/TRBV6-3,TRBJ2-1,TRBD1,many,TGTGCCATCCGGGGGACAGGGAATGAGCAGTTCTTC,CAIRGTGNEQFF
15,TRBV5-1,TRBJ2-5,.,many,TGCGCCAGCAGCTTGGCGGCAGGAGGGGGAGAGACCCAGTACTTC,CASSLAAGGGETQYF
14,TRBV30,TRBJ2-7,.,many,TGTGCCTGGAGTGCCGTAACGGGTACCTACGAGCAGTACTTC,CAWSAVTGTYEQYF
15,TRBV5-4,TRBJ2-7,TRBD2,few,TGTGCCAGCAGCTTGGATCCTAGCGGGCCCTACGAGCAGTACTTC,CASSLDPSGPYEQYF
15,TRBV9,TRBJ1-1,.,many,TGTGCCAGCAGCGTTACCGGTGGAGGGAACACTGAAGCTTTCTTT,CASSVTGGGNTEAFF
20,TRBV7-2,TRBJ2-3,TRBD2,many,TGTGCCAGCAGCTTAAGAGGTAGCGGGAGGCCACCTTATAGCACAGATACGCAGTATTTT,CASSLRGSGRPPYSTDTQYF
15,TRBV7-9,TRBJ2-1,.,many,TGTGCCAGCAGCTCAAGAGCTAGCTCCTACAATGAGCAGTTCTTC,CASSSRASSYNEQFF
16,TRBV10-3,TRBJ2-1,.,few,TGTGCCATCAGTGAGTCGATTAGCGGAGACTACAATGAGCAGTTCTTC,CAISESISGDYNEQFF
13,TRBV28,TRBJ2-4,.,few,TGTGCCAGCAGGCGGCGGGCCAAAAACATTCAGTACTTC,CASRRRAKNIQYF
14,TRBV21-1,TRBJ2-7,.,many,TGTGCCAGCAGCCTACGGGTACAGAACTACGAGCAGTACTTC,CASSLRVQNYEQYF
13,TRBV29-1,TRBJ2-2,.,few,TGCAGCCCCCGACGAGCTGGTTATGGGGAGCTGTTTTTT,CSPRRAGYGELFF
13,TRBV6-6,TRBJ2-7,TRBD2,few,TGTGCCAGCTTAGCGGGAGTGGCCTACGAGCAGTACTTC,CASLAGVAYEQYF
14,TRBV7-2,TRBJ2-7,.,many,TGTGCCAGCAGCTCGGAGCGGAGCTCCTACGAGCAGTACTTC,CASSSERSSYEQYF
13,TRBV6-1,TRBJ1-1,.,many,TGTGCCGCAAGACAGGCCCTGAACACTGAAGCTTTCTTT,CAARQALNTEAFF
15,TRBV20-1,TRBJ2-3,TRBD2,many,TGCAGTGCTCGTCGCGGGACTAGCCTCACAGATACGCAGTATTTT,CSARRGTSLTDTQYF
17,TRBV3-1,TRBJ2-7,TRBD2,few,TGTGCCAGCAGCCTCGAGACTAGCGGGTCACTACCGTACGAGCAGTACTTC,CASSLETSGSLPYEQYF